What follows are 13 T cell receptor beta chains derived from one specimen sequenced in a study of T cell changes during pregnancy in multiple sclerosis. The method was immunoSEQ multiplex PCR; TCRdb's version includes in-frame clones alone and lacks a portion of them. This table has tens of thousands of clones, about 94% appearing once. The source was peripheral blood, collected in the first trimester of pregnancy. All receptors derive from a female donor in good health, enrolled as a control in a pregnancy study.

This clone was detected only once. This chain connects TRBV11-2 to TRBJ2-7; 10 bases align to TRBD2. The CDR3 runs 15 residues. V trimming: 1 base; J trimming: 4 bases; junction bases outside the gene matches: 4. Germline V gene lookup returns CDR1 SGHAT and CDR2 FQNNGV. The CDR3 bases are TGTGCCAGCAGCTTAGTAAGGACTAGCGGTTACGAGCAGTACTTC. As protein: CASSLVRTSGYEQYF.

This chain joins TRBV27 and TRBJ2-7; tentative D call: TRBD2 (6 bases). The CDR3 loop spans 15 amino acids. V was clipped by 2 bases and J by 0 bases, with 11 bases between them. Germline V lookup: CDR1 MNHEY, CDR2 SMNVEV (reference sequence). CDR3 sequence: CASSLVAGPSYEQYF. Here the CDR3 DNA reads TGTGCCAGCAGTTTAGTGGCGGGACCCTCCTACGAGCAGTACTTC.

The chain has TRBV7-7 and TRBJ2-1; no definite D call. The CDR3 sequence is 12 residues long. The ends were cut back, 5 bases at V and 8 bases at J, with 10 bases in the middle. CDR1 SSHAT and CDR2 FNYEAQ come from the germline V gene (reference sequence). DNA for the CDR3: TGTGCCAGCAGCAAACTATCGGATGAGCAGTTCTTC. Protein sequence: CASSKLSDEQFF.

This clone occurred once. The chain joins TRBV15 to TRBJ2-1; the match to TRBD2 covers 7 bases. Germline-derived CDR1 and CDR2 are LNHNV and YYDKDF (reference sequence). The trim removed 1 base at V and 11 bases at J, leaving 2 bases unmatched. This CDR3 contains 12 residues. This CDR3 reads CATSRGGTKQFF. The CDR3 DNA reads as TGTGCCACCAGCAGAGGGGGGACTAAGCAGTTCTTC.

V usage is TRBV6-5 and J usage is TRBJ2-1, with 7 bases aligning to TRBD2. The CDR3 sequence is 15 residues long. After removal of 6 bases from V and 13 bases from J, the junction contained 18 bases not matched to a gene. Germline assignment: CDR1 MNHEY and CDR2 SVGAGI. The CDR3 DNA sequence: TGTGCCAGCAGCCCACAAGTGATGGCGGGAGTTCAACAGTTCTTC. Its translation is CASSPQVMAGVQQFF.

The chain joins TRBV6-5 to TRBJ2-3; 9 bases line up with TRBD2. The germline V gene has CDR1 MNHEY and CDR2 SVGAGI. The J segment lost 4 bases and the V segment lost 2 bases, leaving 7 bases of the junction unmatched. CDR3 size: 16 residues. The CDR3 DNA follows: TGTGCCAGCAGTTACACCTGGGCGGGAGGGGCAGATACGCAGTATTTT. The encoded protein is CASSYTWAGGADTQYF.

This clone was observed a single time. V and J are TRBV7-2 and TRBJ2-7, with 12 bases matching TRBD1. V shed 5 bases and J 2 bases; nucleotides not matched to a gene: 4. The CDR3 contains 15 residues. Germline V lookup: CDR1 SGHTA, CDR2 FQGNSA. The CDR3 loop reads CASSTGTGGPYEQYF. As DNA, the CDR3 is TGTGCCAGCAGCACCGGGACAGGGGGCCCCTACGAGCAGTACTTC.

The table lists this clone with a few counts. The chain employs TRBV5-1 and TRBJ1-2; 7 nucleotides align to TRBD1. Germline V gives CDR1 SGHRS, CDR2 YFSETQ. J was trimmed by 4 bases and V by 4 bases; bases with no gene match: 10. The CDR3 sequence is 15 residues long. The CDR3: CASSVTGLLSYGYTF. CDR3 nucleotides: TGCGCCAGCAGCGTGACAGGGCTTTTGAGCTATGGCTACACCTTC.

The gene calls are TRBV7-2 and TRBJ2-5, with 12 positions matching TRBD2. The germline gives CDR1 SGHTA, CDR2 FQGNSA. Losses at the gene ends were 1 base for V and 2 bases for J; bases not matched to a gene: 2. This CDR3 comprises 16 residues. CDR3 loop: CASSLGLAGGQETQYF. CDR3 sequence (DNA): TGTGCCAGCAGCTTAGGCCTAGCGGGAGGGCAAGAGACCCAGTACTTC.

The J gene is TRBJ2-1, the V gene TRBV4-2; 9 bases are shared with TRBD2. In germline, CDR1 is LGHNA, CDR2 YNFKEQ. The CDR3 is made up of 17 amino acids. Germline trimming cut 1 base from V and 2 bases from J; bases unmatched to any gene: 6. The CDR3, as DNA: TGTGCCAGCAGCCAAGTAGTGCCTAGCGGGGCCTACAATGAGCAGTTCTTC. Its translation is CASSQVVPSGAYNEQFF.

This clone was observed once. The rearrangement links TRBV30 to TRBJ1-3; D is perhaps TRBD1 (6 bases). The V gene lost 2 bases and the J gene lost 7 bases, with 18 bases spanning the gap. The CDR3 is 15 residues long. The germline V gene has CDR1 GTSNPN and CDR2 SVGIG (reference sequence). The CDR3 DNA reads as TGTGCCTGGAGTCGTCTCTACGGGGGGGCTAACACCATATATTTT. It yields the protein CAWSRLYGGANTIYF.

The V and J genes are TRBV28 and TRBJ2-7; D remains unclear. This CDR3 spans 14 amino acids. V was shortened by 6 bases and J by 1 base, with 13 bases between the two germline ends. CDR1 MDHEN and CDR2 SYDVKM come from the germline V gene. CDR3: CASSPLPNSYEQYF. The CDR3 DNA is TGTGCCAGCAGCCCCCTACCAAATTCCTACGAGCAGTACTTC.

V is TRBV7-9 and J is TRBJ1-4; 10 bases line up with TRBD1. Per the germline V gene, CDR1 is SEHNR and CDR2 is FQNEAQ (reference sequence). CDR3 length equals 17 residues. The V gene end was trimmed by 6 bases and the J gene end by 3 bases; junction bases not matched to a gene: 10. This CDR3 reads CASSYQKGQGANEKLFF. The CDR3 nucleotides are TGTGCCAGCAGTTACCAAAAAGGACAGGGGGCTAATGAAAAACTGTTTTTT.